This T cell receptor beta chain appears in the sequencing data of a study of blood T cell repertoires in COVID-19. Overall study context: Researchers got acute and convalescent COVID-19 samples from the United States, Italy and Spain.

CDR1 and CDR2 (germline): SGHRS, YFSETQ. V shed 4 bases, J shed 9 bases, and the junction held 4 bases outside the gene matches. The CDR3 loop spans 13 amino acids. It was during active infection that Seattle patients were enrolled and then longitudinally followed. Authors' analysis steps: Researchers report that nucleated cell counts were estimated from reference gene primer amplification. Assay: immunoSEQ multiplex PCR; the TCRdb copy retains only in-frame clones and omits some. That table gives V, J and clone size, and the DNA gave D and trimming. The sample comprises about 140,000 clones, roughly 84% of which are singletons, and about 8.9% rests with the top ten.

This clonotype originated in a man between 25 and 39 years old with COVID-19, enrolled during active disease. The sequencing sample was made of peripheral blood. The chain combines TRBV5-1 with TRBJ2-1; 10 nucleotides match TRBD2. CDR3 loop: CASSEREGSEQFF. In DNA form, the CDR3 reads TGCGCCAGCAGCGAGCGGGAGGGTAGTGAGCAGTTCTTC.